The 20 T cell receptor beta chains below were found in one sample sequenced in a study of shared clonotypes between healthy human individuals. Assay: immunoSEQ multiplex PCR; the TCRdb copy retains only in-frame clones and omits some. The repertoire holds more than 2 million clones, with 85% to 95% as singletons. Only CD45RO-negative cells positively selected for CCR7 counted as naive CD8 cells, so terminally differentiated effector memory CD45RA+ cells were excluded. Material for sequencing was naive CD8+ T cells from PBMCs. All receptors derive from a young man in good health. Some clones in this sample may be carry-over from other donors' samples.

A word on this clone: The sample carries other DNA sequences with the same CDR3. The rearrangement uses TRBV7-9 and TRBJ2-5, with a tentative D call TRBD2 (7 bases). The germline V gene encodes CDR1 SEHNR and CDR2 FQNEAQ (reference sequence). V lost 4 bases to trimming and J lost 5 bases, with 14 bases between them. The length of the CDR3 is 14 residues. In DNA form, the CDR3 reads TGTGCCAGCAGCTCGGGGGGCCTAGGGGAGACCCAGTACTTC. As protein: CASSSGGLGETQYF.

The chain has TRBV15 and TRBJ2-3; D could derive from TRBD1 or TRBD2 (5 bases each). This CDR3 is built from 16 residues. The ends were cut back, 1 base at V and 2 bases at J, with 13 bases in the middle. Germline V CDR1 and CDR2: LNHNV, YYDKDF (reference sequence). In DNA form, the CDR3 reads TGTGCCACCAGCAGAGTGGGGGTTCTTGTCACAGATACGCAGTATTTT. Protein sequence: CATSRVGVLVTDTQYF.

This clone has only one observation. This sequence joins TRBV6-6 and TRBJ2-7; 7 bases line up with TRBD1. The CDR3 consists of 16 residues. The J segment lost 6 bases and the V segment lost 0 bases, leaving 11 bases of the junction unmatched. Per germline, CDR1 MNHNY and CDR2 SVGAGI (reference sequence). The chain's CDR3 is CASSYSQTGISSEQYF. Written as DNA, the CDR3 is TGTGCCAGCAGTTACTCACAGACAGGGATTTCTTCCGAGCAGTACTTC.

The rearrangement links TRBV5-1 to TRBJ1-1; D is ambiguous. Germline assignment: CDR1 SGHRS and CDR2 YFSETQ. The V end was cut by 2 bases, the J end by 7 bases, with 12 bases between. The CDR3 loop spans 13 amino acids. Here the CDR3 reads CASSFDYRSEAFF. In DNA form, the CDR3 reads TGCGCCAGCAGCTTTGACTACAGAAGTGAAGCTTTCTTT.

In the case of this clone: The same CDR3 is also encoded by other DNA sequences in this sample. This chain links TRBV9 with TRBJ1-2; 7 nucleotides agree with TRBD1. Trimming cost V 2 bases and J 2 bases; bases outside gene matches: 3. Germline CDR1 reads SGDLS; CDR2 reads YYNGEE. The CDR3 is 14 amino acids. This CDR3 reads CASSVSGQNYGYTF. DNA of the CDR3: TGTGCCAGCAGCGTGTCGGGACAGAACTATGGCTACACCTTC. The full variable domain, with the rest looked up from reference TRBV9 and TRBJ1-2, is DSGVTQTPKHLITATGQRVTLRCSPRSGDLSVYWYQQSLDQGLQFLIQYYNGEERAKGNILERFSAQQFPDLHSELNLSSLELGDSALYFCASSVSGQNYGYTFGSGTRLTVV.

V and J are TRBV6-6 and TRBJ2-3; D might be TRBD1 (6 bases). The CDR3 is 12 residues long. V was shortened by 7 bases and J by 4 bases, with 9 bases between the two germline ends. Per the germline V gene, CDR1 is MNHNY and CDR2 is SVGAGI (reference sequence). CDR3 amino acids: CASIGGPDTQYF. CDR3 bases: TGTGCCAGCATAGGGGGTCCAGATACGCAGTATTTT.

V is TRBV11-2 and J is TRBJ1-6, with D unresolved. V lost 5 bases and J lost 0, with 14 bases in between. This CDR3 is 17 amino acids long. The germline CDR1 and CDR2 sequences are SGHAT and FQNNGV. This chain's CDR3 is CASSPGSSSSYNSPLHF. The CDR3 DNA reads TGTGCCAGCAGCCCCGGATCTTCTAGCTCCTATAATTCACCCCTCCACTTT. The full variable domain, in which reference TRBV11-2 and TRBJ1-6 provide the parts outside the CDR3, is EAGVAQSPRYKIIEKRQSVAFWCNPISGHATLYWYQQILGQGPKLLIQFQNNGVVDDSQLPKDRFSAERLKGVDSTLKIQPAKLEDSAVYLCASSPGSSSSYNSPLHFGNGTRLTVT.

The chain links TRBV28 to TRBJ1-2, with D possibly TRBD1 on 6 matching bases. The V gene lost 1 base and the J gene lost 4 bases, with 7 bases spanning the gap. This CDR3 is 13 amino acids long. CDR1 MDHEN and CDR2 SYDVKM come from the germline V gene. CDR3 in DNA: TGTGCCAGCAGTTTATACAGGGCCTATGGCTACACCTTC. It yields the protein CASSLYRAYGYTF.

The chain joins TRBV5-3 to TRBJ2-4; D remains ambiguous. TRBV5-3 carries the ORF label, with uncertain function. This CDR3 spans 14 amino acids. Trimming stripped 5 bases from V and 5 bases from J, with 14 bases between. The CDR3 loop is CARRPGPSENIQYF. CDR3 sequence (DNA): TGTGCCAGAAGGCCCGGGCCCAGCGAAAACATTCAGTACTTC.

This clone was counted once. The V gene is TRBV6-5, the J gene TRBJ2-1; the D gene is possibly TRBD1 (6 bases). Germline values: CDR1 MNHEY, CDR2 SVGAGI. Trimming took off 7 bases at V and 4 bases at J, with 14 bases between the two ends. The CDR3 spans 14 residues. The CDR3 region is CASTGAGEYNEQFF. CDR3 sequence (DNA): TGTGCCAGCACGGGCGCAGGGGAATACAATGAGCAGTTCTTC.

The chain joins TRBV7-9 to TRBJ2-7; possibly TRBD2 for D (6 bases). The germline V gene encodes CDR1 SEHNR and CDR2 FQNEAQ (reference sequence). The CDR3 length is 17 residues. V was clipped by 3 bases and J by 5 bases, with 23 bases between them. CDR3 DNA sequence: TGTGCCAGCAGCTTGAGCGGCCAGGGAGGATCTCGCGACGAGCAGTACTTC. It is translated as CASSLSGQGGSRDEQYF. Using reference TRBV7-9 and TRBJ2-7 for the parts outside the CDR3, the full variable domain is DTGVSQNPRHKITKRGQNVTFRCDPISEHNRLYWYRQTLGQGPEFLTYFQNEAQLEKSRLLSDRFSAERPKGSFSTLEIQRTEQGDSAMYLCASSLSGQGGSRDEQYFGPGTRLTVT.

The V gene is TRBV6-5, the J gene TRBJ2-7; the D is unclear. Trimming took off 2 bases at V and 2 bases at J, with 10 bases between the two ends. CDR1 is MNHEY, CDR2 SVGAGI, per germline. CDR3 length: 14 residues. The CDR3 spells CASSYEAAAYEQYF. The CDR3, as DNA: TGTGCCAGCAGTTACGAGGCGGCAGCCTACGAGCAGTACTTC.

The rearrangement joins TRBV7-9 to TRBJ2-7, with 7 bases aligning to TRBD1. The CDR3 is 15 amino acids. CDR1 and CDR2 (germline): SEHNR, FQNEAQ (reference sequence). The V segment lost 5 bases and the J segment 3 bases; nucleotides outside the gene matches: 10. The chain's CDR3 is CASSRTGTEDYEQYF. DNA of the CDR3: TGTGCCAGCAGCCGGACCGGGACAGAAGACTACGAGCAGTACTTC.

This chain joins TRBV7-2 and TRBJ2-5; D perhaps matches TRBD1 (6 bases). Per germline, CDR1 SGHTA and CDR2 FQGNSA. V lost 5 bases to trimming and J lost 4 bases, with 17 bases between them. The CDR3 runs to 15 residues. CDR3 DNA: TGTGCCAGCAGCATATCCAGGTTGGGGGCAGAGACCCAGTACTTC. It encodes CASSISRLGAETQYF.

To note about this clone: This sample also contains other DNA sequences that code for the same CDR3. This chain links TRBV27 with TRBJ2-3; D is unresolved. Between the trimmed V and J ends, which lost 7 bases and 0 bases, there was a span of 5 bases. CDR1 is MNHEY and CDR2 is SMNVEV in the germline V gene (reference sequence). The CDR3 covers 12 residues. The CDR3 nucleotides are TGTGCCAGCACAGCCAGCACAGATACGCAGTATTTT. This codes for CASTASTDTQYF.

This sequence joins TRBV19 and TRBJ2-7; maybe TRBD1 (6 bases). Trimming took off 4 bases at V and 1 base at J, with 17 bases between the two ends. This CDR3 is built from 16 residues. The germline V gene has CDR1 LNHDA and CDR2 SQIVND (reference sequence). CDR3 in DNA: TGTGCCAGTAGTACGGGTTACAGGGAAATATCCTACGAGCAGTACTTC. It yields the protein CASSTGYREISYEQYF.

Notes on this clone: Because the CDR3's place on the DNA is in doubt, the DNA is left out and the CDR3 is given as listed by TCRdb. CDR3 sequence reads: CASSSSAGASDTQYF. V usage is TRBV5-1 and J usage is TRBJ2-3; TRBD2, the D gene given by the table, was not confirmed from the DNA. Germline V CDR1 and CDR2: SGHRS, YFSETQ. The CDR3 comprises 15 residues, both ends counted.

The V and J genes are TRBV27 and TRBJ2-1; the D is unclear. Trimming cost V 4 bases and J 0 bases, with 13 bases left between them. Germline-derived CDR1 and CDR2 are MNHEY and SMNVEV (reference sequence). This CDR3 is built from 16 residues. In DNA, the CDR3 is TGTGCCAGCAGTTACCTCGTTGGCAGCTCCTACAATGAGCAGTTCTTC. It encodes CASSYLVGSSYNEQFF.

The genes are TRBV4-1 and TRBJ1-4; D unclear. The V end was cut by 0 bases, the J end by 1 base, with 15 bases between. Per the germline V gene, CDR1 is MGHRA and CDR2 is YSYEKL. There are 18 residues in the CDR3. The CDR3 region is CASSQDLATGGTNEKLFF. DNA of the CDR3: TGCGCCAGCAGCCAAGATCTAGCTACGGGCGGAACTAATGAAAAACTGTTTTTT.

The V and J genes are TRBV9 and TRBJ2-1; TRBD2 is a possible D gene (6 bases). Germline V gene sequence: CDR1 SGDLS, CDR2 YYNGEE. The CDR3 has 13 residues. Trimming took 4 bases from V and 8 from J, leaving 13 bases between them. In nucleotides, the CDR3 is TGTGCCAGCAGCATATGGCGGGACGATGAGCAGTTCTTC. It is translated as CASSIWRDDEQFF.